This TCR beta chain appears in the sequencing data of a study of TIL therapy for anti-PD-1-resistant metastatic lung cancer. Sequencing used immunoSEQ v3. The repertoire was sequenced with immunoSEQ multiplex PCR; TCRdb's copy has only in-frame clones and lacks some. Counted here are about 12,000 clones, 58% occurring once; the ten biggest clones make up 6.5% to 8%. Time point meaning: pre-treatment sample, taken before nivolumab and TIL therapy. The tumor samples were excised metastases, mostly pleural nodules or supraclavicular lymph nodes. Trimming removed 8 bases from V and 5 bases from J, with 12 bases in between. Germline-derived CDR1 and CDR2 are LNHDA and SQIVND (reference sequence). CDR3 length: 12 amino acids.

The source is a person between 25 and 80 years old with non-small cell lung cancer. The V and J genes are TRBV19 and TRBJ2-5; D possibly corresponds to TRBD2 (6 bases). The sample in question was tumor tissue, obtained at baseline. The CDR3 spells CASSGDQETQYF. The CDR3 coding sequence is TGTGCCAGTTCGGGGGATCAGGAGACCCAGTACTTC.